Following are 24 T cell receptor beta chains from one sample sequenced in a study of T cell repertoires in cytomegalovirus infection. These receptors have no known antigen. Via MiXCR, TCRdb re-called the reads, giving one row per CDR3 protein. The profile shows a few hundred thousand distinct CDR3 sequences, under 45% of them singletons. The sequencing here drew on cultured PBMCs, taken from culture after CMV antigen stimulation. These receptors originate from a human donor in good health (CMV status not recorded). Some clones in this sample may be carry-over from other donors' samples.

The sample holds one count of this clonotype. The chain recombines TRBV5-4 with TRBJ2-7; TRBD1 matches 7 bases. Germline V lookup: CDR1 SGHNT, CDR2 YYREEE (reference sequence). The V and J ends lost 4 bases and 1 base, in that order; junction bases with no gene match: 5. This CDR3 comprises 14 residues. Here the CDR3 reads CASSMTGQSYEQYF. The CDR3 region has the DNA TGTGCCAGCAGCATGACGGGACAGTCCTACGAGCAGTACTTC.

The chain has TRBV27 and TRBJ1-1, with D tentatively TRBD1 (5 bases). Germline assignment: CDR1 MNHEY and CDR2 SMNVEV (reference sequence). The CDR3 length is 13 residues. The V and J ends lost 4 bases and 6 bases respectively, with 12 bases between them. CDR3 protein: CASSYQGGAEAFF. CDR3 in DNA: TGTGCCAGCAGTTACCAGGGTGGAGCTGAAGCTTTCTTT.

This clonotype showed up just once. This chain links TRBV6-1 with TRBJ2-6; TRBD2 might be the D (5 bases). The CDR3 loop spans 18 amino acids. Trimming cost V 8 bases and J 0 bases, with 20 bases left between them. Germline V gene lookup returns CDR1 MNHNS and CDR2 SASEGT. CDR3: CASAKRVSLNSGANVLTF. CDR3 sequence (DNA): TGTGCCAGCGCCAAGAGGGTCTCTCTCAACTCTGGGGCCAACGTCCTGACTTTC.

The CDR3 sequence is CASSQVRATRNTGELFF. The CDR3 region has the DNA TGTGCCAGCAGCCAAGTAAGGGCGACGAGAAACACCGGGGAGCTGTTTTTT. This sequence joins TRBV4-2 and TRBJ2-2; D gene uncertain. Trimming took off 1 base at V and 2 bases at J, with 14 bases between the two ends. The CDR3 extends over 17 amino acids. Germline V gene lookup returns CDR1 LGHNA and CDR2 YNFKEQ.

The chain couples TRBV20-1 to TRBJ2-1; no reliable D call. CDR1 DFQATT and CDR2 SNEGSKA come from the germline V gene (reference sequence). The V gene lost 5 bases and the J gene lost 6 bases, with 14 bases spanning the gap. The CDR3 totals 13 residues. In nucleotides, the CDR3 is TGCAGTGCTTTCGAAAGGTTTATCAATGAGCAGTTCTTC. Its translation is CSAFERFINEQFF.

V and J are TRBV4-1 and TRBJ2-1, with D tentatively TRBD1 or TRBD2 (6 bases each). This CDR3 is built from 14 residues. V gave up 2 bases and J gave up 7 bases, with 12 bases separating them. The germline V gene encodes CDR1 MGHRA and CDR2 YSYEKL. Written as DNA, the CDR3 is TGCGCCAGCAGCCAACGGGGGCAAGCAAATGAGCAGTTCTTC. This encodes CASSQRGQANEQFF.

This rearrangement joins TRBV7-2 to TRBJ1-3; 7 bases are a match to TRBD1. J was trimmed by 8 bases and V by 2 bases; bases with no gene match: 3. This CDR3 is built from 13 residues. Germline V CDR1 and CDR2: SGHTA, FQGNSA. The chain's CDR3 is CASSLQGVDTIYF. Here the CDR3 DNA reads TGTGCCAGCAGCTTACAGGGGGTGGACACCATATATTTT.

There are a few counts of this clonotype. V and J are TRBV6-2 or TRBV6-3 and TRBJ1-1; no firm D call. Between the trimmed V and J ends, which lost 7 bases and 4 bases, there was a span of 7 bases. Germline V gives CDR1 MNHEY, CDR2 SVGEGT. The CDR3 contains 11 residues. CDR3 bases: TGTGCCAGCATACGGGGCACTGAAGCTTTCTTT. Amino acids: CASIRGTEAFF.

The chain carries TRBV6-6 and TRBJ1-6; D may be TRBD1 (5 bases). The length of the CDR3 is 19 residues. The germline V and J ends were trimmed by 2 bases and 4 bases, with 21 bases remaining between them. Germline V gene sequence: CDR1 MNHNY, CDR2 SVGAGI (reference sequence). CDR3 amino acids: CASSYRPTHGGVYNSPLHF. CDR3 nucleotides: TGTGCCAGCAGTTACAGGCCGACACACGGAGGGGTATATAATTCACCCCTCCACTTT.

The chain recombines TRBV7-2 with TRBJ2-1; the match to TRBD2 covers 8 bases. The J segment lost 0 bases and the V segment lost 4 bases, leaving 8 bases of the junction unmatched. This CDR3 has 17 residues. Germline CDR1 is SGHTA and CDR2 is FQGNSA. CDR3 coding DNA: TGTGCCAGCAGCTCTTACGGCGGGAGGAGCTCCTACAATGAGCAGTTCTTC. It specifies CASSSYGGRSSYNEQFF.

The chain uses TRBV19 and TRBJ1-1, with D uncertain. The CDR3 is 13 amino acids. CDR1 and CDR2 (germline): LNHDA, SQIVND (reference sequence). Trimming cost V 3 bases and J 3 bases, with 8 bases left between them. The CDR3, as DNA: TGTGCCAGTAGTATGGGAAGGGACACTGAAGCTTTCTTT. Its protein product is CASSMGRDTEAFF.

The CDR3 region has the DNA TGTGCCAGCAGTTATTCGCGTGTTCGCGGGCTCTACAATGAGCAGTTCTTC. Translation gives CASSYSRVRGLYNEQFF. V is TRBV6-2 or TRBV6-3 and J is TRBJ2-1; possible D gene TRBD2, 5 bases. The CDR3 totals 17 residues. Trimming stripped 3 bases from V and 3 bases from J, with 18 bases between. The germline gives CDR1 MNHEY, CDR2 SVGEGT.

V is TRBV4-3 and J is TRBJ2-1, with 11 positions matching TRBD2. From germline, CDR1 is LGHNA and CDR2 YSLEER. The CDR3 runs 17 residues. Trimming cost V 1 base and J 6 bases; bases outside gene matches: 8. CDR3 protein: CASSQVTPGTSGNEQFF. CDR3 DNA sequence: TGCGCCAGCAGCCAAGTAACCCCCGGGACTAGCGGCAATGAGCAGTTCTTC.

A few counts support this clonotype. The chain is built from TRBV6-2 or TRBV6-3 and TRBJ2-7; unclear D gene. Germline assignment: CDR1 MNHEY and CDR2 SVGEGT. Trimming stripped 8 bases from V and 0 bases from J, with 5 bases between. This CDR3 spans 11 amino acids. The CDR3 loop reads CASHDSYEQYF. The CDR3, as DNA: TGTGCCAGCCACGACTCCTACGAGCAGTACTTC.

V and J are TRBV11-2 and TRBJ2-7; D gene uncertain. With 2 bases removed from V and 5 bases from J, the gap between germline ends came to 16 bases. Germline V gene sequence: CDR1 SGHAT, CDR2 FQNNGV. The CDR3 totals 15 residues. CDR3 nucleotide sequence: TGTGCCAGCAGCTTACGGCTTCCAGGAATCAACGAGCAGTACTTC. Translated: CASSLRLPGINEQYF.

This clonotype was seen once. This CDR3 is CASSVLPQETQYF. The CDR3 nucleotides read TGTGCCAGCAGTGTACTCCCCCAAGAGACCCAGTACTTC. The gene calls are TRBV2 and TRBJ2-5, with unresolved D. CDR1 SNHLY and CDR2 FYNNEI come from the germline V gene. This CDR3 spans 13 amino acids. The V end was cut by 4 bases, the J end by 1 base, with 7 bases between.

The chain recombines TRBV9 with TRBJ1-5; 9 positions agree with TRBD1. Germline trimming cut 3 bases from V and 4 bases from J; bases unmatched to any gene: 5. There are 15 residues in the CDR3. Germline V gene data show CDR1 as SGDLS and CDR2 as YYNGEE. The CDR3: CASSAGTGRNQPQHF. In DNA, the CDR3 is TGTGCCAGCAGCGCCGGGACAGGGAGGAATCAGCCCCAGCATTTT. Variable domain in full (rest from reference TRBV9 and TRBJ1-5): DSGVTQTPKHLITATGQRVTLRCSPRSGDLSVYWYQQSLDQGLQFLIQYYNGEERAKGNILERFSAQQFPDLHSELNLSSLELGDSALYFCASSAGTGRNQPQHFGDGTRLSIL.

This rearrangement joins TRBV6-5 to TRBJ2-7; 8 bases map to TRBD2. V gave up 5 bases and J gave up 3 bases; unmatched junction bases: 9. CDR3 length: 15 amino acids. Per the germline V gene, CDR1 is MNHEY and CDR2 is SVGAGI. The DNA for the CDR3 is TGTGCCAGCAGTCCCTTGGTAGCGGGGTACTACGAGCAGTACTTC. Protein product: CASSPLVAGYYEQYF.

This clonotype was recorded many times. The chain has TRBV7-8 and TRBJ1-2, with TRBD1 matching 8 bases. In germline, CDR1 is SGHVS, CDR2 FQNEAQ. V trimming: 5 bases; J trimming: 0 bases; junction bases outside the gene matches: 5. The CDR3 consists of 15 residues. The DNA of the CDR3 is TGTGCCAGCAGCGTGGACAGGGACTCTAACTATGGCTACACCTTC. Protein sequence: CASSVDRDSNYGYTF.

The chain employs TRBV27 and TRBJ1-6; the D is unclear. The CDR3 sequence is 14 residues long. Germline CDR1 and CDR2: MNHEY and SMNVEV (reference sequence). V lost 8 bases and J lost 2, with 10 bases in between. CDR3 sequence (DNA): TGTGCCAGCGGTTCCGCCCCCTATAATTCACCCCTCCACTTT. Protein product: CASGSAPYNSPLHF.

The chain has TRBV4-1 and TRBJ1-2, with D perhaps TRBD1 (6 bases). The V gene's germline CDR1 is MGHRA and CDR2 YSYEKL. The germline V and J ends were trimmed by 1 base and 4 bases, with 10 bases remaining between them. This CDR3 has 14 residues. The CDR3 protein is CASSQAEGGYGYTF. For the CDR3, the DNA is TGCGCCAGCAGCCAAGCGGAGGGGGGCTATGGCTACACCTTC.

This rearrangement joins TRBV11-2 to TRBJ2-3, with a tentative D call TRBD1 (6 bases). V lost 5 bases and J 1 base, leaving 13 bases between the germline ends. This CDR3 is 15 amino acids long. Germline assignment: CDR1 SGHAT and CDR2 FQNNGV. The CDR3 DNA reads as TGTGCCAGCAGCCTCGGACAGACAGGCACAGATACGCAGTATTTT. Amino acid sequence: CASSLGQTGTDTQYF.

This clonotype was counted a few times. The V gene is TRBV7-8, the J gene TRBJ2-1; 8 bases are shared with TRBD1. Germline values: CDR1 SGHVS, CDR2 FQNEAQ. The CDR3 length is 15 residues. With V trimmed by 5 bases and J by 3 bases, 6 bases remained unmatched. The CDR3 here is CASSIQGVNYNEQFF. The CDR3 nucleotides read TGTGCCAGCAGCATACAGGGGGTGAACTACAATGAGCAGTTCTTC.

This clonotype showed up just a few times. The chain carries TRBV7-2 and TRBJ2-7; TRBD1 matches 12 bases. V was pared by 5 bases and J by 7 bases, with 6 bases of the junction left unmatched. Per germline, CDR1 SGHTA and CDR2 FQGNSA. The CDR3 spans 14 residues. CDR3 loop: CASSQGTGGTEQYF. The CDR3 DNA reads as TGTGCCAGCAGCCAGGGGACAGGGGGCACTGAGCAGTACTTC. The full variable domain, with the rest looked up from reference TRBV7-2 and TRBJ2-7, is GAGVSQSPSNKVTEKGKDVELRCDPISGHTALYWYRQSLGQGLEFLIYFQGNSAPDKSGLPSDRFSAERTGGSVSTLTIQRTQQEDSAVYLCASSQGTGGTEQYFGPGTRLTVT.